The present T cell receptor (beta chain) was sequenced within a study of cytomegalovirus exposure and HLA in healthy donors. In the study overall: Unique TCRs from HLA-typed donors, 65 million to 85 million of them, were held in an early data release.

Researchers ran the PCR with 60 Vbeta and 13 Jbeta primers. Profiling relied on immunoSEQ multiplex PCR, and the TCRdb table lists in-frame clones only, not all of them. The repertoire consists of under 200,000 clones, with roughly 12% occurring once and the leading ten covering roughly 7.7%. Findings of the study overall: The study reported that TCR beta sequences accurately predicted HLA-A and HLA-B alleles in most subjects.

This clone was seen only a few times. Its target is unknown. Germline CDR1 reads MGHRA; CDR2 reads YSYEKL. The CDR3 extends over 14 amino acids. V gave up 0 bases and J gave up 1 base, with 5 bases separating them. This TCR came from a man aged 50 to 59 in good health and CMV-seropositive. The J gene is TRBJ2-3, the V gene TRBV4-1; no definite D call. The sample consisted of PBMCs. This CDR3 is CASSQESGTDTQYF. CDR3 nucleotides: TGCGCCAGCAGCCAAGAGTCAGGCACAGATACGCAGTATTTT.